Presented here are 10 T cell receptor beta chains from one specimen sequenced in a study of T cell repertoires in cytomegalovirus infection. From the reads, TCRdb called clonotypes with MiXCR, one entry per CDR3 protein. The table shows over 200,000 distinct CDR3 sequences, with around 13% occurring only once. Sequences were obtained from PBMCs. These receptors came from a human donor in good health (CMV status not recorded). Some clones in this sample may be carry-over from other donors' samples.

The gene calls are TRBV2 and TRBJ1-6; tentative D call: TRBD1 (6 bases). The CDR3 has 12 amino acids. The germline V and J ends were trimmed by 10 bases and 7 bases, with 11 bases remaining between them. CDR1 is SNHLY and CDR2 is FYNNEI in the germline V gene. The CDR3 bases are TGTGCCAAAGCGGACAGCAATTCACCCCTCCACTTT. Encoded protein: CAKADSNSPLHF.

Many counts were recorded for this clonotype. This sequence joins TRBV11-2 and TRBJ1-2; D possibly corresponds to TRBD1 (6 bases). CDR1 is SGHAT and CDR2 is FQNNGV in the germline V gene. CDR3 length: 16 amino acids. V shed 4 bases and J shed 2 bases, with 17 bases lying between them. The DNA for the CDR3 is TGTGCCAGCAGCTCTTTTACAGGGAGCGTAAACTATGGCTACACCTTC. Amino acid sequence: CASSSFTGSVNYGYTF.

This chain uses TRBV20-1 with TRBJ2-5; tentatively, D is TRBD2 (6 bases). CDR3 length equals 15 residues. CDR1 DFQATT and CDR2 SNEGSKA come from the germline V gene (reference sequence). The germline V and J ends were trimmed by 0 bases and 3 bases, with 14 bases remaining between them. The DNA of the CDR3 is TGCAGTGCTAGAGATTTCGGGGGACCGGAAGAGACCCAGTACTTC. Translation gives CSARDFGGPEETQYF.

The rearrangement uses TRBV4-2 and TRBJ2-1; tentative D call: TRBD1 (6 bases). Trimming pared 1 base from V and 4 bases from J, leaving 14 bases between. This CDR3 is built from 16 residues. In germline, CDR1 is LGHNA, CDR2 YNFKEQ. CDR3 coding DNA: TGTGCCAGCAGCCAAGCTATCCAGGGGACGTACAATGAGCAGTTCTTC. It translates to CASSQAIQGTYNEQFF.

This clonotype was observed at least ten times. J is TRBJ2-5 and V is TRBV7-9; TRBD2 might be the D (6 bases). CDR3 length equals 16 residues. Germline values: CDR1 SEHNR, CDR2 FQNEAQ (reference sequence). The V end lost 5 bases, the J end lost 2 bases, and 18 bases lay between the germline ends. The CDR3: CASSPGVERTQETQYF. CDR3 in DNA: TGTGCCAGCAGCCCGGGGGTGGAGCGGACACAAGAGACCCAGTACTTC.

The chain links TRBV28 to TRBJ2-7, with 8 bases that match TRBD2. J lost 2 bases, V lost 5 bases, and 8 bases had no gene match. CDR3 length: 15 residues. The germline CDR1 and CDR2 sequences are MDHEN and SYDVKM. CDR3 sequence: CASSPPVSGTYEQYF. The CDR3 nucleotides are TGTGCCAGCAGTCCCCCGGTTAGCGGGACCTACGAGCAGTACTTC. Variable domain in full (rest from reference TRBV28 and TRBJ2-7): DVKVTQSSRYLVKRTGEKVFLECVQDMDHENMFWYRQDPGLGLRLIYFSYDVKMKEKGDIPEGYSVSREKKERFSLILESASTNQTSMYLCASSPPVSGTYEQYFGPGTRLTVT.

This chain connects TRBV20-1 to TRBJ2-5; tentatively, D is TRBD2 (7 bases). The germline V gene has CDR1 DFQATT and CDR2 SNEGSKA (reference sequence). V was trimmed by 4 bases and J by 2 bases, leaving 17 bases between them. The CDR3 totals 15 residues. The CDR3 bases are TGCAGTGCTAATCGGGGGGCTGGTAGTCAAGAGACCCAGTACTTC. It translates to CSANRGAGSQETQYF.

This clonotype showed up many times. The chain is built from TRBV12-3 or TRBV12-4 and TRBJ1-6; a possible D gene is TRBD1 (5 bases). The CDR3 is 15 amino acids. V lost 3 bases, J lost 5 bases, and 11 bases lay in between. The DNA of the CDR3 is TGTGCCAGCAGTTTTTCTTGGGGGAATAATTCACCCCTCCACTTT. The encoded protein is CASSFSWGNNSPLHF.

Here the CDR3 reads CASSSIARVSGELFF. The CDR3 DNA reads TGTGCCAGCAGTTCCATAGCAAGGGTCTCCGGGGAGCTGTTTTTT. The chain recombines TRBV28 with TRBJ2-2; D gene ambiguous. This CDR3 is built from 15 residues. Germline CDR1 and CDR2: MDHEN and SYDVKM. Trimming removed 4 bases at V and 6 bases at J, with 15 bases between.

This clonotype was observed at least ten times. V gene TRBV7-9 combines with J gene TRBJ2-2; 8 nucleotides agree with TRBD1. Germline CDR1 is SEHNR and CDR2 is FQNEAQ (reference sequence). The CDR3 spans 14 residues. The junction had 5 bases not matched to a gene; V was cut back by 5 bases and J by 6 bases. CDR3 in amino acids: CASSPDRVAGELFF. CDR3 nucleotides: TGTGCCAGCAGCCCGGACAGGGTGGCCGGGGAGCTGTTTTTT.